The 23 T cell receptor beta chains below were found in one sample sequenced in a study of blood T cell repertoires in COVID-19 (TCRdb year 2020). The library was made by the immunoSEQ multiplex PCR assay. Not all clones reach the TCRdb copy of this immuneACCESS table, which keeps in-frame sequences only. Checked studies attribute under half of the gap to unresolved V genes and leave the rest unexplained. The sample data list some 200,000 clones, and roughly 82% of these were observed just once. About 10% of the sample belongs to the ten largest clones. The sample consisted of PBMCs or T cells enriched from blood (not recorded which). The receptors originated from a man aged 35 to 55 who had recovered from COVID-19.

The V gene is TRBV3-1 (or the pseudogene TRBV3-2), the J gene TRBJ2-3; the match to TRBD2 covers 8 bases. The V gene's germline CDR1 is LGHDT and CDR2 YNNKEL (reference sequence). V trimming: 4 bases; J trimming: 1 base; junction bases outside the gene matches: 4. The CDR3 has 15 residues. CDR3 nucleotide sequence: TGTGCCAGCAGCCGACTAGCGTCCGGCACAGATACGCAGTATTTT. Amino acid sequence: CASSRLASGTDTQYF.

V usage is TRBV3-1 (or the pseudogene TRBV3-2) and J usage is TRBJ1-1, with TRBD1 identical over 7 bases. In germline, CDR1 is LGHDT, CDR2 YNNKEL (reference sequence). The CDR3 sequence is 15 residues long. J was trimmed by 7 bases and V by 3 bases; bases with no gene match: 11. Here the CDR3 reads CASSHRQGMHVEAFF. The DNA of the CDR3 is TGTGCCAGCAGCCACCGACAGGGAATGCATGTTGAAGCTTTCTTT.

This sequence joins TRBV28 and TRBJ1-5, with a tentative D call TRBD1 (5 bases). From germline, CDR1 is MDHEN and CDR2 SYDVKM. Trimming stripped 3 bases from V and 3 bases from J, with 12 bases between. CDR3 size: 15 residues. DNA of the CDR3: TGTGCCAGCAGTTTGCAGGGTCCCCTCAATCAGCCCCAGCATTTT. Translated, it gives CASSLQGPLNQPQHF.

This clone was observed once. V and J are TRBV7-2 and TRBJ2-3, with 7 bases aligning to TRBD2. V was clipped by 5 bases and J by 9 bases; unmatched bases: 17. The CDR3 consists of 16 residues. Looked up from germline, CDR1 is SGHTA and CDR2 is FQGNSA. CDR3: CASSRTGGGPGRTQYF. The CDR3 nucleotides read TGTGCCAGCAGCCGGACGGGGGGAGGGCCAGGGCGGACGCAGTATTTT.

The chain combines TRBV30 with TRBJ2-1; 10 positions match TRBD2. V was pared by 4 bases and J by 7 bases, with 4 bases of the junction left unmatched. CDR1 and CDR2 from the germline V gene are GTSNPN and SVGIG (reference sequence). The CDR3 contains 13 residues. The chain's CDR3 is CAWTPSGSNEQFF. The CDR3 DNA reads TGTGCCTGGACCCCTAGCGGGAGTAATGAGCAGTTCTTC.

V and J are TRBV6-5 and TRBJ2-3; 13 bases agree with TRBD2. The CDR3 length is 14 residues. Per the germline V gene, CDR1 is MNHEY and CDR2 is SVGAGI. V lost 8 bases, J lost 3 bases, and 2 bases stayed unmatched. The CDR3 region has the DNA TGTGCCAGCGCGGGACTAGCGGGAACAGATACGCAGTATTTT. It is translated as CASAGLAGTDTQYF.

This chain uses TRBV28 with TRBJ2-2; 9 bases are shared with TRBD2. J gave up 1 base and V 6 bases, and 9 bases lay outside the gene matches. There are 17 residues in the CDR3. CDR1 and CDR2 from the germline V gene are MDHEN and SYDVKM. The CDR3 sequence: CASRPIAGEVNTGELFF. CDR3 in DNA: TGTGCCAGCAGACCTATAGCGGGAGAAGTGAACACCGGGGAGCTGTTTTTT.

The chain combines TRBV30 with TRBJ2-7; 8 nucleotides match TRBD1. The CDR3 is 18 residues long. Germline lookup yields CDR1 GTSNPN and CDR2 SVGIG (reference sequence). J was trimmed by 5 bases and V by 2 bases; bases with no gene match: 20. The CDR3 sequence: CAWSTDRVGGYEVNEQYF. In DNA, the CDR3 is TGTGCCTGGAGTACGGACAGGGTCGGGGGATATGAGGTTAACGAGCAGTACTTC. Filled out from reference TRBV30 and TRBJ2-7, the complete variable domain reads SQTIHQWPATLVQPVGSPLSLECTVEGTSNPNLYWYRQAAGRGLQLLFYSVGIGQISSEVPQNLSASRPQDRQFILSSKKLLLSDSGFYLCAWSTDRVGGYEVNEQYFGPGTRLTVT.

The sample holds many counts of this clone. The chain recombines TRBV7-9 with TRBJ2-3, with D tentatively TRBD2 (5 bases). Germline-derived CDR1 and CDR2 are SEHNR and FQNEAQ (reference sequence). The V end lost 5 bases, the J end lost 4 bases, and 10 bases lay between the germline ends. CDR3 length: 13 amino acids. This CDR3 is CASSDRGPDTQYF. Written as DNA, the CDR3 is TGTGCCAGCAGCGATCGGGGTCCAGATACGCAGTATTTT.

This chain connects TRBV15 to TRBJ2-5; 11 positions agree with TRBD2. Per germline, CDR1 LNHNV and CDR2 YYDKDF (reference sequence). This CDR3 region has 17 residues. V dropped 2 bases and J dropped 1; count of bases not matched to a gene: 6. CDR3 protein: CATSRNPGLAAQETQYF. DNA for the CDR3: TGTGCCACCAGCAGAAACCCGGGACTAGCGGCCCAAGAGACCCAGTACTTC. The full variable domain, rest sourced from reference TRBV15 and TRBJ2-5, is DAMVIQNPRYQVTQFGKPVTLSCSQTLNHNVMYWYQQKSSQAPKLLFHYYDKDFNNEADTPDNFQSRRPNTSFCFLDIRSPGLGDTAMYLCATSRNPGLAAQETQYFGPGTRLLVL.

V gene TRBV6-1 combines with J gene TRBJ1-4, with 9 bases that match TRBD1. Germline V gene data show CDR1 as MNHNS and CDR2 as SASEGT. The length of the CDR3 is 16 residues. The V gene end was trimmed by 4 bases and the J gene end by 7 bases; junction bases not matched to a gene: 10. Here the CDR3 reads CASSGWTGDYGEKLFF. Here the CDR3 DNA reads TGTGCCAGCAGTGGGTGGACAGGGGATTATGGTGAAAAACTGTTTTTT.

The chain carries TRBV10-1 and TRBJ2-7; possible D gene TRBD2, 6 bases. Trimming took off 6 bases at V and 9 bases at J, with 18 bases between the two ends. Germline CDR1 reads WNHNN; CDR2 reads SYGVQD (reference sequence). The CDR3 has 13 residues. The CDR3 spells CASSPEGTGRQYF. CDR3 in DNA: TGCGCCAGCAGCCCGGAGGGCACAGGCAGGCAGTACTTC.

The genes are TRBV4-3 and TRBJ2-1; 7 nucleotides align to TRBD2. This CDR3 region has 14 residues. CDR1 LGHNA and CDR2 YSLEER come from the germline V gene. Trimming took 5 bases from V and 8 from J; bases not matched to a gene: 9. CDR3 residues: CASSLRLAIDEQFF. Written as DNA, the CDR3 is TGCGCCAGCAGCTTAAGACTAGCAATCGATGAGCAGTTCTTC.

This chain connects TRBV6-8 to TRBJ1-3, with TRBD1 as a possible D gene (5 bases). The CDR3 length is 12 residues. The V end lost 11 bases, the J end lost 4 bases, and 12 bases lay between the germline ends. In germline, CDR1 is MNHGY, CDR2 SAAAGT. The CDR3 is CAAPGSGNTIYF. The CDR3 DNA reads as TGTGCCGCCCCAGGGTCAGGAAACACCATATATTTT.

V and J are TRBV27 and TRBJ1-5, with a weak D call TRBD1 (6 bases). The CDR3 contains 15 residues. In germline, CDR1 is MNHEY, CDR2 SMNVEV (reference sequence). V lost 1 base, J lost 6 bases, and 13 bases lay in between. The CDR3 region is CASSLYRDGRQPQHF. The CDR3 DNA sequence: TGTGCCAGCAGTTTATACAGGGATGGCCGTCAGCCCCAGCATTTT.

The chain links TRBV6-5 to TRBJ2-6; 7 nucleotides agree with TRBD1. This CDR3 region has 15 residues. CDR1 is MNHEY and CDR2 is SVGAGI in the germline V gene. J gave up 0 bases and V 8 bases, and 4 bases lay outside the gene matches. The CDR3 sequence is CASGRDSSGANVLTF. The CDR3 region has the DNA TGTGCCAGCGGACGGGACAGCTCTGGGGCCAACGTCCTGACTTTC.

This rearrangement joins TRBV27 to TRBJ2-7; tentatively, D is TRBD2 (5 bases). The CDR3 is made up of 15 amino acids. CDR1 and CDR2 (germline): MNHEY, SMNVEV (reference sequence). The V end was cut by 8 bases, the J end by 11 bases, with 28 bases between. Here the CDR3 DNA reads TGTGCCAGCTCGCCGCTTTCTGGCCACGGCGTCGGGGAGTACGTC. Its protein product is CASSPLSGHGVGEYV.

The chain has TRBV3-1 (or the pseudogene TRBV3-2) and TRBJ2-5, with D possibly matching TRBD2 (6 bases). Germline CDR1 is LGHDT and CDR2 is YNNKEL (reference sequence). The CDR3 runs 12 residues. Trimming pared 4 bases from V and 5 bases from J, leaving 8 bases between. CDR3 protein: CASSPRGETQYF. CDR3 coding DNA: TGTGCCAGCAGCCCCCGGGGGGAGACCCAGTACTTC.

The rearrangement joins TRBV5-4 to TRBJ1-1; D uncertain. The ends were cut back, 0 bases at V and 0 bases at J, with 9 bases in the middle. CDR1 SGHNT and CDR2 YYREEE come from the germline V gene (reference sequence). This CDR3 spans 15 amino acids. CDR3 nucleotide sequence: TGTGCCAGCAGCTTGGTTGGGCCGTTGAACACTGAAGCTTTCTTT. Protein product: CASSLVGPLNTEAFF. Drawing the rest from reference TRBV5-4 and TRBJ1-1, the complete variable domain is ETGVTQSPTHLIKTRGQQVTLRCSSQSGHNTVSWYQQALGQGPQFIFQYYREEENGRGNFPPRFSGLQFPNYSSELNVNALELDDSALYLCASSLVGPLNTEAFFGQGTRLTVV.

This clone came up once. V gene TRBV5-1 combines with J gene TRBJ2-3; TRBD1 might be the D (5 bases). The germline V gene has CDR1 SGHRS and CDR2 YFSETQ. The CDR3 loop spans 16 amino acids. The V end lost 0 bases, the J end lost 3 bases, and 14 bases lay between the germline ends. The CDR3 DNA is TGCGCCAGCAGCTTGGCTAGGGGATTAGTTACAGATACGCAGTATTTT. This gives the protein CASSLARGLVTDTQYF.

The rearrangement links TRBV6-5 to TRBJ1-5; 7 nucleotides agree with TRBD1. The V segment lost 5 bases and the J segment 6 bases; nucleotides outside the gene matches: 1. Germline CDR1 MNHEY, CDR2 SVGAGI. The CDR3 consists of 12 residues. DNA for the CDR3: TGTGCCAGCAGTCAGGGGGGTCAGCCCCAGCATTTT. It translates to CASSQGGQPQHF.

V gene TRBV1 combines with J gene TRBJ2-1; the D segment call TRBD2 is taken from the table without a DNA check. TRBV1 is designated a pseudogene. The CDR3 has 16 amino acids. CDR3 sequence (DNA): TGCACCAGCAGCCAAGAGAGAGCGGGACCCTACAATGAGCAGTTCTTC. This gives the protein CTSSQERAGPYNEQFF.

This clone was observed a single time. The chain combines TRBV30 with TRBJ2-3, with 10 bases matching TRBD2. V lost 3 bases and J lost 4; bases outside the gene matches: 16. This CDR3 has 18 residues. Germline V gives CDR1 GTSNPN, CDR2 SVGIG (reference sequence). Here the CDR3 reads CAWSPPPASGRWADTQYF. The CDR3 DNA is TGTGCCTGGAGCCCCCCACCAGCTAGCGGGAGATGGGCAGATACGCAGTATTTT.